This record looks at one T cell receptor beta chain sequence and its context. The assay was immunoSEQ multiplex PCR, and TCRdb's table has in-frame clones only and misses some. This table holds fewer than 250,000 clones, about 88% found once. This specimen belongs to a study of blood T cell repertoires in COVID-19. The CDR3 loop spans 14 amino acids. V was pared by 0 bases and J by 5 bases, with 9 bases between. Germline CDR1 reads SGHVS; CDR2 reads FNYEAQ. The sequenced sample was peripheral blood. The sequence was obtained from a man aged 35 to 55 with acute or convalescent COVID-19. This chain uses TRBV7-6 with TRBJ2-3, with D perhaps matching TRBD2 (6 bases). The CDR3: CASSLAGGLDTQYF. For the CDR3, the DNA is TGTGCCAGCAGCTTAGCGGGGGGTTTAGATACGCAGTATTTT.